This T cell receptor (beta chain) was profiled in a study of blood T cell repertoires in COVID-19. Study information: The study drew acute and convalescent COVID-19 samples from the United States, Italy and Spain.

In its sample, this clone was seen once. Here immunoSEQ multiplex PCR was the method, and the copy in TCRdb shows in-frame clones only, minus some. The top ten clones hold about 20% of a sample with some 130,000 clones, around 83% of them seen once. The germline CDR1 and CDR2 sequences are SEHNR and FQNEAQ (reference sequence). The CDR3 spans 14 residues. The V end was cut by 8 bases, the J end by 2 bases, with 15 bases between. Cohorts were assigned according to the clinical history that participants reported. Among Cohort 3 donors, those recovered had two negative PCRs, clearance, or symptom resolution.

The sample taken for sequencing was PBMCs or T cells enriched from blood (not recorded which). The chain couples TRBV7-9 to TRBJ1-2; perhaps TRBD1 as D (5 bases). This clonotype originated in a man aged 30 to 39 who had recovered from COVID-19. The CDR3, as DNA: TGTGCCAGCTCCTCGGTAGCAGGGAACTATGGCTACACCTTC. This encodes CASSSVAGNYGYTF.